A selection of T cell receptor beta chains follows, all from one sample in a study of shared clonotypes between healthy human individuals. The assay was immunoSEQ multiplex PCR, and TCRdb's table has in-frame clones only and misses some. Of about 2,200,000 clones in the sample, roughly 91% were seen once. The specimen was naive CD8+ T cells from PBMCs. The receptors shown here come from a man between 18 and 29 years old in good health. Some clones in this sample may be carry-over from other donors' samples. CDR3s include the opening cysteine and the closing phenylalanine or tryptophan. D genes are given only for firm matches. Clone size, where shown, is once, few, many, or a class for clones that have expanded.

V	size	J	D	length	CDR3	DNA
TRBV29-1	NA	TRBJ1-2	NA	13	CSVQTIRESGYTF	TGCAGCGTTCAAACTATACGGGAATCTGGCTACACCTTC
TRBV7-9	NA	TRBJ2-1	NA	18	CASSSLRWSESSYNEQFF	TGTGCCAGCAGCTCCCTTAGGTGGTCGGAGAGCTCCTACAATGAGCAGTTCTTC
TRBV27	NA	TRBJ2-3	TRBD1	18	CASSLGRGRGLHTDTQYF	TGTGCCAGCAGTTTAGGGCGGGGCAGGGGGCTTCATACAGATACGCAGTATTTT
TRBV5-5	few	TRBJ2-1	TRBD1	14	CASRPDRGGDEQFF	TGTGCCAGCAGACCGGACAGGGGTGGGGATGAGCAGTTCTTC
TRBV25-1	NA	TRBJ2-2	TRBD2	15	CASRPGLAEYGELFF	TGTGCCAGCAGACCGGGACTAGCAGAATACGGGGAGCTGTTTTTT
TRBV19	NA	TRBJ2-7	NA	13	CASSMVSSYEQYF	TGTGCCAGTAGTATGGTCTCCTCCTACGAGCAGTACTTC
TRBV11-2	NA	TRBJ2-3	TRBD1	16	CASSLGTGGFTDTQYF	TGTGCCAGCAGCTTAGGGACAGGGGGTTTCACAGATACGCAGTATTTT
TRBV7-9	NA	TRBJ2-7	NA	12	CASSLAGDEQYF	TGTGCCAGCAGCTTAGCTGGTGACGAGCAGTACTTC
TRBV7-8	once	TRBJ2-7	NA	15	CASSPSRGASYEQYF	TGTGCCAGCAGCCCGTCACGGGGGGCCTCCTACGAGCAGTACTTC
TRBV9	once	TRBJ2-3	NA	16	CASSGPGTASTDTQYF	TGTGCCAGCAGCGGTCCCGGGACTGCTAGCACAGATACGCAGTATTTT
TRBV4-3	once	TRBJ2-2	NA	16	CASSQGVGLNTGELFF	TGCGCCAGCAGCCAAGGGGTAGGACTAAACACCGGGGAGCTGTTTTTT
TRBV19	NA	TRBJ2-2	NA	21	CASGLAWVVRSVESNTGELFF	TGTGCCAGTGGCCTAGCATGGGTAGTTAGAAGCGTCGAATCGAACACCGGGGAGCTGTTTTTT
TRBV6-4	NA	TRBJ1-2	NA	15	CASRREQAVNYGYTF	TGTGCCAGCAGGAGAGAACAGGCGGTGAACTATGGCTACACCTTC
TRBV10-3	NA	TRBJ2-7	TRBD1	14	CAISESGQGPEQYF	TGTGCCATCAGTGAGTCGGGACAGGGACCCGAGCAGTACTTC
TRBV9	NA	TRBJ2-7	TRBD2	15	CASSYTSSGIYEQYF	TGTGCCAGCAGCTATACGTCTAGCGGGATCTACGAGCAGTACTTC
TRBV11-1	once	TRBJ2-5	TRBD2	15	CASSSLAGTQETQYF	TGTGCCAGCAGCTCGCTAGCGGGGACCCAAGAGACCCAGTACTTC
TRBV5-5	once	TRBJ1-4	NA	15	CASSPTIIRGEKLFF	TGTGCCAGCAGCCCTACAATCATCCGGGGGGAAAAACTGTTTTTT
TRBV18	NA	TRBJ1-2	NA	12	CASSLDIEGYTF	TGTGCCAGCTCACTTGATATAGAGGGCTACACCTTC
TRBV6-5	NA	TRBJ2-7	TRBD1	16	CASSYSTGALFYEQYF	TGTGCCAGCAGTTACTCGACAGGGGCCTTATTCTACGAGCAGTACTTC
TRBV7-9	NA	TRBJ2-7	TRBD1	15	CASSVPGQGAYEQYF	TGTGCCAGCAGCGTTCCGGGACAGGGGGCCTACGAGCAGTACTTC
TRBV14	NA	TRBJ2-7	TRBD2	14	CASSRIAGYTEQYF	TGTGCCAGCAGCCGAATAGCGGGTTACACCGAGCAGTACTTC
TRBV19	NA	TRBJ1-1	TRBD1	19	CASSITPGTGGDSGTEAFF	TGTGCCAGTAGTATAACGCCAGGGACAGGGGGCGATTCGGGCACTGAAGCTTTCTTT
TRBV11-2	NA	TRBJ1-4	NA	16	CASSPEGVQANEKLFF	TGTGCCAGCAGCCCCGAGGGTGTCCAAGCTAATGAAAAACTGTTTTTT
TRBV10-2	NA	TRBJ1-1	NA	15	CASSEPGVAGTEAFF	TGCGCCAGCAGTGAACCTGGGGTGGCGGGCACTGAAGCTTTCTTT
TRBV7-2	NA	TRBJ2-1	NA	15	CASSPLRRATDEQFF	TGTGCCAGCAGCCCCCTAAGGAGGGCAACGGATGAGCAGTTCTTC
TRBV5-3	NA	TRBJ2-2	NA	21	CARSSRGGKSHPWGYTGELFF	TGTGCCAGAAGCTCCCGCGGCGGGAAAAGTCACCCTTGGGGTTACACCGGGGAGCTGTTTTTT
TRBV28	NA	TRBJ2-3	NA	19	CASSFNPKGLSGSTDTQYF	TGTGCCAGCAGTTTTAATCCTAAAGGATTAAGCGGAAGCACAGATACGCAGTATTTT
TRBV29-1	NA	TRBJ2-3	NA	14	CSVIDVASTDTQYF	TGCAGCGTTATCGACGTTGCTAGCACAGATACGCAGTATTTT
TRBV7-3	NA	TRBJ2-3	NA	15	CASSLMVASTDTQYF	TGTGCCAGCAGCTTAATGGTGGCTAGCACAGATACGCAGTATTTT
TRBV29-1	few	TRBJ2-2	NA	11	CSAGVSGELFF	TGCAGCGCGGGGGTCTCCGGGGAGCTGTTTTTT
TRBV5-1	NA	TRBJ2-1	TRBD2	16	CASPQELAGVFHEQFF	TGCGCCAGCCCCCAGGAATTAGCGGGGGTATTTCATGAGCAGTTCTTC
TRBV27	NA	TRBJ2-3	TRBD2	17	CASSLKPGLAGVDTQYF	TGTGCCAGCAGTCTGAAACCGGGACTAGCGGGAGTAGATACGCAGTATTTT
TRBV11-2	NA	TRBJ2-5	TRBD2	12	CASSLGEGTQYF	TGTGCCAGCAGCTTGGGGGAGGGGACCCAGTACTTC
TRBV11-1	NA	TRBJ2-7	NA	15	CASSLANLGVYEQYF	TGTGCCAGCAGCTTAGCTAACCTGGGGGTCTACGAGCAGTACTTC
TRBV27	NA	TRBJ2-3	TRBD1	15	CASGHGQGSTDTQYF	TGTGCCAGCGGACACGGACAGGGGAGCACAGATACGCAGTATTTT
TRBV13	NA	TRBJ1-2	NA	17	CASSLELRGPEDYGYTF	TGTGCCAGCAGCTTAGAGTTAAGGGGCCCGGAGGACTATGGCTACACCTTC
TRBV7-9	NA	TRBJ2-3	NA	14	CASSSGTSPDTQYF	TGTGCCAGCAGCTCAGGAACCTCCCCAGATACGCAGTATTTT
TRBV7-6	NA	TRBJ2-5	NA	15	CASSPWGEVKETQYF	TGTGCCAGCAGCCCGTGGGGGGAGGTAAAAGAGACCCAGTACTTC
TRBV30	once	TRBJ2-3	NA	12	CAWSLDRDTQYF	TGTGCCTGGAGTCTAGATAGAGATACGCAGTATTTT
TRBV11-2	NA	TRBJ2-1	NA	14	CASSLVVGWGEQFF	TGTGCCAGCAGCTTAGTGGTGGGATGGGGTGAGCAGTTCTTC
TRBV7-3	NA	TRBJ2-1	NA	15	CASSSGVLNDNEQFF	TGTGCCAGCAGCTCCGGAGTCCTTAATGACAATGAGCAGTTCTTC
TRBV11-1	NA	TRBJ1-2	NA	13	CASSPTAGGGYTF	TGTGCCAGCAGCCCTACCGCCGGGGGGGGCTACACCTTC
TRBV27	once	TRBJ2-7	TRBD2	17	CASSFQGWTSGTWEQYF	TGTGCCAGCAGTTTCCAGGGATGGACTAGCGGGACTTGGGAGCAGTACTTC